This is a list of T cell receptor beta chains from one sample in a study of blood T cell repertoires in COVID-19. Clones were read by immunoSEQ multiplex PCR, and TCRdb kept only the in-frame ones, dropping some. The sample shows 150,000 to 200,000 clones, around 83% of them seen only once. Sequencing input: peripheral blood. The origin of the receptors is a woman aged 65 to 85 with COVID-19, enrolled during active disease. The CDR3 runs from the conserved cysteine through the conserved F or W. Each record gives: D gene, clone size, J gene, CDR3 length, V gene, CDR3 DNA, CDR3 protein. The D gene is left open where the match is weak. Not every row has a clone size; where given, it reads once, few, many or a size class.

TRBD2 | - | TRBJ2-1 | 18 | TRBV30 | TGTGCCTGGAGTGTACGTCCTAGCGGGAGAAGATCCTACAATGAGCAGTTCTTC | CAWSVRPSGRRSYNEQFF
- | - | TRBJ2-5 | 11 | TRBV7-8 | TGTGCCAGCAGCCCCAGTGAGACCCAGTACTTC | CASSPSETQYF
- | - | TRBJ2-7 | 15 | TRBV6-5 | TGTGCCAGCAATCCCGTGGAGGGTCAGACCTACGAGCAGTACTTC | CASNPVEGQTYEQYF
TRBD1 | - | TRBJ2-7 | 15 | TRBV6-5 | TGTGCCAGCAGCAGGGACAGCGGCCCCCTCTACGAGCAGTACTTC | CASSRDSGPLYEQYF
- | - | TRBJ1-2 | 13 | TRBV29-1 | TGCAGCGTTGCCAGTGGGCCTAACTATGGCTACACCTTC | CSVASGPNYGYTF
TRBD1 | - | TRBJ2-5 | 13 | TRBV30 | TGTGCCTGGAGCGGGACAGGGACGCAGACCCAGTACTTC | CAWSGTGTQTQYF
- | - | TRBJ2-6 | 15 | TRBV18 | TGTGCCAGCTCGGGGCAGGTCTCTGGGGCCAACGTCCTGACTTTC | CASSGQVSGANVLTF
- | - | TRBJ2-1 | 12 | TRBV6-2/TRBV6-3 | TGTGCCAGCAGTTCTATCCCTAGCAAGCAGTTCTTC | CASSSIPSKQFF
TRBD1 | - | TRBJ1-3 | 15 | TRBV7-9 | TGTGCCAGCAGCGTGAGCAGGGGGTCTGGAAACACCATATATTTT | CASSVSRGSGNTIYF
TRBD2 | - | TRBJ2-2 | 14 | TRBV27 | TGTGCCAGCAGTCCCCGGGGGGAGGGCGGGGAGCTGTTTTTT | CASSPRGEGGELFF
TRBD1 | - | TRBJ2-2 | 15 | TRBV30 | TGTGCCTGGACCCTAAGGACAGGGAACACCGGGGAGCTGTTTTTT | CAWTLRTGNTGELFF
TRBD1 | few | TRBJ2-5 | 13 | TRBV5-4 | TGTGCCAGCAGCGGGACAGAACAAGAGACCCAGTACTTC | CASSGTEQETQYF
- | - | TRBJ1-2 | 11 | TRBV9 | TGTGCCAGCAGCGTAGACAATTCCTACACCTTC | CASSVDNSYTF
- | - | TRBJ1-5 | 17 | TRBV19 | TGTGCCAGTAGTATACTTCGACAGGCGATCACCAATCAGCCCCAGCATTTT | CASSILRQAITNQPQHF
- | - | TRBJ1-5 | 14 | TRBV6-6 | TGTGCCAGCAGGTCTAGGGGTCTCAGTCAGCCCCAGCATTTT | CASRSRGLSQPQHF
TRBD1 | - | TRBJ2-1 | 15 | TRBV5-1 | TGCGCCAGCAGCTTGGTGGCAGGGGGCCAAAATGAGCAGTTCTTC | CASSLVAGGQNEQFF
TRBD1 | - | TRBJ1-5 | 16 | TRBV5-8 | TGTGCCAGCAGCTCCCGGGACAGGGGGTTCAATCAGCCCCAGCATTTT | CASSSRDRGFNQPQHF
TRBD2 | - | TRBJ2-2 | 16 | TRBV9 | TGTGCCAGCAGCGTGGACGGGACTAGCGAGACCGGGGAGCTGTTTTTT | CASSVDGTSETGELFF
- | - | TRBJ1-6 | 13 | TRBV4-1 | TGCGCCAGCAGCCAAACAGAATATTCACCCCTCCACTTT | CASSQTEYSPLHF
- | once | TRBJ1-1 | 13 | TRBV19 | TGTGCCAGTAGTCCCGCAGGGTTCACTGAAGCTTTCTTT | CASSPAGFTEAFF
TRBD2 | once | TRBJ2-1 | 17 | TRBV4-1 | TGCGCCAGCAGCCAAGATCCTAGCGGGAGTATGTACAATGAGCAGTTCTTC | CASSQDPSGSMYNEQFF
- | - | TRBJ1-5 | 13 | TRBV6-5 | TGTGCCAGCAGAAAAACAGCGGGGCGGCCCCAGCATTTT | CASRKTAGRPQHF
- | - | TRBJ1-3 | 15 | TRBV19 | TGTGCCAGTAGTTTGAGGGTATCGGCTGGAAACACCATATATTTT | CASSLRVSAGNTIYF
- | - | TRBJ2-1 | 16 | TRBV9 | TGTGCCAGCAGCGTAGTCGGAGGGAACTCCTACAATGAGCAGTTCTTC | CASSVVGGNSYNEQFF
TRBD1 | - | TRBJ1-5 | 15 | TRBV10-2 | TGCGCCAGCAGGGACAGGGACTCAGGCAATCAGCCCCAGCATTTT | CASRDRDSGNQPQHF
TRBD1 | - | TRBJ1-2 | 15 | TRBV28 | TGTGCCAGCAGTTCGCGGACAGGGGTAGCCTATGGCTACACCTTC | CASSSRTGVAYGYTF
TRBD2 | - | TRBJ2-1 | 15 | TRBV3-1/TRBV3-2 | TGTGCCAGCAGCCCCTTAGCGGGAGGGGGGAATGAGCAGTTCTTC | CASSPLAGGGNEQFF
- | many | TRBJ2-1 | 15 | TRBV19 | TGTGCCAGTAAGGGGGGGAACTACCCTTACAATGAGCAGTTCTTC | CASKGGNYPYNEQFF
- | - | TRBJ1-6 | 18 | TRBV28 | TGTGCCAGCAGAATTACGGGCCAGGGGAGGGAACCAAATTCACCCCTCCACTTT | CASRITGQGREPNSPLHF
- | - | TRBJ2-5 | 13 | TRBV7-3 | TGTGCCAGCAGCTTACTAGTCGAAGAGACCCAGTACTTC | CASSLLVEETQYF
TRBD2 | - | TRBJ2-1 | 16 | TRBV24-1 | TGTGCCACCAGTGATTTAAGCGGGAGCTCCTACAATGAGCAGTTCTTC | CATSDLSGSSYNEQFF
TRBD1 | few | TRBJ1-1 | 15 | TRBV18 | TGTGCCAGCTCGGGACAGGGGTCGATGAACACTGAAGCTTTCTTT | CASSGQGSMNTEAFF
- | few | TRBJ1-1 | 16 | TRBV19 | TGTGCCAGTCGGCCTACAGGGTATCGGGTTAACACTGAAGCTTTCTTT | CASRPTGYRVNTEAFF
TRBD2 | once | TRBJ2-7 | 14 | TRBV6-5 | TGTGCCAGCAGCTACAATAGCGGGGCCTACGAGCAGTACTTC | CASSYNSGAYEQYF
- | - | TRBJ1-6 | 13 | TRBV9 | TGTGCCAGCAGCTCCAGGGGTGTATCACCCCTCCACTTT | CASSSRGVSPLHF
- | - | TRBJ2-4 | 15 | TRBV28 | TGTGCCAGCAGCCCCCCGGGATTAGCCAAAAACATTCAGTACTTC | CASSPPGLAKNIQYF
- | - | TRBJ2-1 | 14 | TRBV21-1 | TGTGCCAGCAGCAAAGGACAAACGGGGAATGAGCAGTTCTTC | CASSKGQTGNEQFF
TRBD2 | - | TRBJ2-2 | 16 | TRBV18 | TGTGCCAGCTCACCACGGACTAGCGGGGACACCGGGGAGCTGTTTTTT | CASSPRTSGDTGELFF
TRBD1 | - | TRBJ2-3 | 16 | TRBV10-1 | TGCGCCAGCAGTGACCCGACAGGGGGTACCACAGATACGCAGTATTTT | CASSDPTGGTTDTQYF
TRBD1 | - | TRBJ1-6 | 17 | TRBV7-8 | TGTGCCAGCAGCCCCAGTACAGGGGGGGGACAAAATTCACCCCTCCACTTT | CASSPSTGGGQNSPLHF
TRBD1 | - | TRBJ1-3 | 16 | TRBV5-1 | TGCGCCAGCAGCTTATCGGACAGGAGCTCTGGAAACACCATATATTTT | CASSLSDRSSGNTIYF
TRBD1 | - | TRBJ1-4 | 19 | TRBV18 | TGTGCCAGCTCACCAGGTTTGGATTCAGGGGGCGCGACTAATGAAAAACTGTTTTTT | CASSPGLDSGGATNEKLFF
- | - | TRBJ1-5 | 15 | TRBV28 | TGTGCCAGCAGTTTAGGGGGGGCGCGCAATCAGCCCCAGCATTTT | CASSLGGARNQPQHF